This T cell receptor beta chain was observed in a study of cytomegalovirus exposure and HLA in healthy donors (dated by TCRdb to between 2016 and 2019). Background for the entire study: An earlier analysis of some 550 of the donors reported approximately 300 Gb of sequence data and 117 million unique TCR beta sequences from 190 million or so T cells. Rather than using new phenotypic data, the later analysis identified candidate immune exposures from TCR beta sequences and from how often those sequences occurred across donors. Among about 400 genotyped donors of the cohort, an average of around 240,000 unique TCR beta nucleotide sequences was sequenced per donor, of which about 18% were non-productive. A later analysis re-analyzed previously published TCR beta repertoires from roughly 630 donors and added high-resolution HLA genotyping to study TCR occurrence patterns. All discovery cohort repertoires had been generated using a single sequencing platform. A later genetic analysis used genome-wide SNP genotypes for about 65% of the roughly 700 donors, treating that subset as a discovery cohort. Using immunosequencing, the study profiled T cell repertoires from 666 subjects and related those repertoires to cytomegalovirus serostatus. Four to six DR-DQ haplotypes were handled as single units for association and clustering, since linkage in the cohort was strong. A separate validation cohort of roughly 130 different subjects was used in addition to the roughly 620-subject first cohort. The study aimed to test whether cataloging public T cell receptors could reveal signatures of past pathogen exposure. Donor age, sex, ethnicity and CMV serostatus were compiled alongside the repertoire data. HLA typing included class I and class II loci at four-digit resolution. An earlier analysis of 587 of the donors used high-throughput TCR beta sequencing to judge whether each TCR beta V gene segment behaved as functional or pseudogenic. An early release that covered roughly 600 HLA-typed donors contained around 300 gigabases of sequencing data and 65 million to 100 million unique TCR sequences. Among the roughly 370 genotyped donors, around 81% belonged to the genetic ancestry cluster associated with self-reported Caucasian donors. To predict cytomegalovirus infection status, the study brought together high-throughput TCR immunosequencing, statistical association of individual TCRs with disease status, and machine learning. The number of typed donors differed by locus: about 629-630 for A, B, C, DRB1 and DQB1; 500 to 550 for DQA1; fewer than 610 for DPA1; and about 450 for DPB1. The paper's findings and limits, for the study overall: According to a later genetic analysis, donors in an Asian-associated ancestry cluster had fewer N-insertions in productive TCRs than the approximately 700-donor mean. A further reported finding was that TCR beta sequences accurately predicted the HLA-A and HLA-B alleles for most subjects in the first cohort. In a later analysis, several top co-occurrence clusters were reported to appear linked to parvovirus B19, influenza, CMV and Epstein-Barr virus. A later analysis found that TCR association rates varied across HLA loci, with DRB1 alleles showing the most associated TCRs and HLA-C alleles the fewest. Because HLA typing was unavailable for some donors at each locus, only the typed subset was used in association tests. In a later analysis, around 17,000 TCR beta sequences were associated with specific HLA alleles at a false discovery rate of 0.05. In the study, approximately 160 TCR beta chains were listed as associated with cytomegalovirus. A later analysis found that most CMV-associated TCR beta chains appeared HLA-restricted, with HLA associations seemingly driven largely by CMV exposure. Assigning TCR associations to individual alleles was difficult when HLA alleles, especially DR and DQ, strongly co-occurred. While some public TCRs were present in many individuals, most TCR sequences turned up only very rarely across donors. Some IMGT-functional V segments, including TRBV6-2 and TRBV6-3, could not be distinguished by the 87-base-pair reads and were therefore excluded. In a later analysis, HLA-associated TCR beta chains showed more clonal expansion and lower generation probabilities than non-associated chains that were equally common. The presence/absence analyses assumed that sequencing depth was roughly uniform across donors, and that assumption may not be true. In an earlier analysis of 587 of the donors, most TCR beta V segments appeared in productive rearrangements about 87% or about 30% of the time, broadly matching IMGT annotations. The classifier was reported to diagnose cytomegalovirus status with high specificity and sensitivity in both the original and validation cohorts. In a later genetic analysis, a missense DCLRE1C variant was associated with V-gene and J-gene trimming of TCR beta chains, and the association was replicated in an independent cohort. The sequencing pipeline was judged likely to have produced a cluster of highly shared sequence variants as a technical artifact. The authors suggested that the approach could potentially be generalized to other disease states and immunological phenotypes. A few of the identified cytomegalovirus-associated TCR beta chains were confirmed in vitro to be specific for cytomegalovirus antigens. Correlated functional status among segregating V segments might reflect linkage disequilibrium, but an unknown experimental factor could not be ruled out. Only TCR beta chains were sequenced in this cohort, and the absence of alpha or paired-chain data limited detectable features. CMV serostatus was the only immune exposure information available for the cohort. Because counts were too low, roughly 16 rarely observed V segments, including chromosome 9 orphons, were excluded from the earlier analysis of 500 to 700 of the donors.

CDR3 length: 15 amino acids, cysteine to phenylalanine. The kept DNA is CDR3 alone, 45 bases in frame from the first base. From a lookup of the germline V gene, CDR1 and CDR2 are MGHRA and YSYEKL. V ends up 0 bases short and J 2 bases short, with an unmatched junction base count of 3. Libraries were made using the immunoSEQ multiplex PCR assay. A mixture of 60 forward primers for TCR Vbeta segments and 13 reverse primers for TCR Jbeta segments was used in the multiplex PCR. The CDR3 region of rearranged TCR beta genes was amplified from genomic DNA with a multiplex PCR assay. The Illumina HiSeq System was used to sequence the amplified TCR beta libraries as 87-base-pair reads. The original methods were these. In a later analysis, around 80 million unique TCR beta chains were counted across the roughly 670 repertoires, and some 10 million of these chains were shared by at least two donors. To remove PCR and sequencing errors, raw reads were error-corrected and collapsed into unique sequences using a nearest-neighbor algorithm that merged closely related sequences. CDR3 sequences were aligned to IMGT reference sequences to assign V, D and J gene segments. For a sequence to be retained, a match of at least six nucleotides was required to both a V gene segment and a J gene segment. A rearrangement counted as productive if the CDR3 had no stop codons and remained in frame with V and J, and every other rearrangement counted as non-productive. CDR3 was defined according to IMGT convention as the region running from the second conserved V-encoded cysteine to the conserved J-encoded phenylalanine. In an earlier analysis of around 540 of the donors, sequences lacking an unambiguous match to a single V gene segment were excluded. In an earlier analysis of some 590 of the donors, a V segment was called functional when productive rearrangements were above 56.7%, and segregating when the standard deviation between donors exceeded 5%. A statistical classification framework was developed to diagnose cytomegalovirus status using the catalog of TCR beta chain sequences. V and J gene assignment, in a later analysis, came from comparing TCR nucleotide sequences with IMGT/GENE-DB human TR gene sequences. A later analysis assigned CDR3 sequences and most-parsimonious VDJ recombination scenarios with the TCRdist pipeline. In a later analysis, each TCR beta chain was defined by its CDR3 amino acid sequence together with its V-gene family, and reads without a unique V-gene family were excluded. In a later analysis, around 600 highly shared, low-generation-probability nucleotide sequences were removed to address suspected cross-contamination and a sequencing artifact. In a later analysis, a clonal expansion index was calculated for each public chain from normalized within-repertoire ranks of inferred template counts. In a later analysis, generation probabilities were computed using a VDJ recombination model fitted to out-of-frame rearrangements, and the results were checked against IGoR. A later analysis scored TCR-TCR, TCR-HLA and TCR-CMV co-occurrence with hypergeometric tests, applying a repertoire-size bias correction to TCR pairs. A later analysis estimated false discovery rates by permuting HLA or CMV assignments 20 times. In a later analysis, co-occurring TCRs were grouped using DBSCAN, with TCRdist sequence similarity added in when clustering inside HLA-allele-positive subsets. For co-occurrence clustering, repertoires with fewer than 30,000 or more than 120,000 public chains were excluded, along with five or six repertoires with anomalous nucleotide sharing. Not all clones reach the TCRdb copy of this immuneACCESS table, which keeps in-frame sequences only. Checked studies attribute under half of the gap to unresolved V genes and leave the rest unexplained. V, J and clone size reflect that table, while D and trimming were determined from the DNA. This sample holds some 210,000 clones; 75% to 90% were observed only once. About 1.2% of the sample belongs to the ten largest clones.

The cohort was made up of under 800 healthy bone marrow donors. At the time of sampling, every cohort member was nominally healthy, though immune exposures that went unrecorded were likely present. The donor was CMV seronegative and belonged to the group of 350 to 400 seronegative cohort members. A peripheral blood sample was provided by each donor, and peripheral blood mononuclear cells were used for TCR beta sequencing. Genomic DNA extraction from the blood cell samples was performed with the Qiagen DNeasy Blood Extraction Kit. As for this clone: Its antigen specificity is not known. Within one base of it there is no much larger clone, and no base qualities were kept.

The chain is assembled from TRBV4-1 and TRBJ2-7; TRBD2 agrees with 8 junctional bases. The receptor's source is a man in his thirties or forties in good health and CMV-seronegative. The sample taken for sequencing was PBMCs. The DNA reads TGCGCCAGCAGCCAAGAGCCGGGGGGGCCCTACGAGCAGTACTTC. It specifies CASSQEPGGPYEQYF.